This T cell receptor beta chain was recorded in a study of identical twins. Unique molecular identifiers were in the cDNA, with template-switch universal primer binding. TCRdb re-called the 5' RACE reads through MiXCR, storing one row per CDR3 protein. The sample lists about 460,000 distinct CDR3 sequences, 14% seen once, with over 0.5% in the top ten. This CDR3 is 15 amino acids long. The J segment lost 3 bases and the V segment lost 5 bases, leaving 8 bases of the junction unmatched. These same records also appear under a second study, on yellow fever vaccine responses in identical twins.

This TCR was sampled from a woman aged 18-30 years in good health. The sample was CD4+ T cells sorted from blood. The chain recombines TRBV12-3 or TRBV12-4 with TRBJ2-7, with 9 bases fitting TRBD1. CDR3: CASSDRDREYYEQYF. Written as DNA, the CDR3 is TGTGCCAGCAGTGACCGGGACAGGGAGTACTACGAGCAGTACTTC.